Included here is one T cell receptor (beta chain) sequence, with context. The sample is drawn from a study of blood T cell repertoires in COVID-19. Turning to the study itself: There were acute and convalescent COVID-19 samples, and they came from the United States, Italy and Spain. T cells, B-cell-depleted T cells, or PBMCs supplied cDNA or gDNA.

CDR1 is LGHNA and CDR2 is YNFKEQ in the germline V gene. This CDR3 contains 13 residues. Trimming took off 4 bases at V and 1 base at J, with 8 bases between the two ends. Original processing notes: Amplification from reference gene primers served as the basis for estimated nucleated cell counts. Clones were read by immunoSEQ multiplex PCR, and TCRdb kept only the in-frame ones, dropping some. V, J and clone size derive from that table, while D and trimming were established from the DNA sequence. The sample shows roughly 100,000 clones, roughly 87% of them seen only once. The V call is TRBV4-2, the J call TRBJ2-7; D unresolved. The sample was peripheral blood. The receptor's source is a human donor in a cohort sampled during active COVID-19. CDR3 in DNA: TGTGCCAGCAGCCGAGACGGTTCCTACGAGCAGTACTTC. The encoded protein is CASSRDGSYEQYF.